This TCR beta chain came from a study of T-cell memory formation after mild COVID-19. The study, taken as a whole, reports: Clones shrinking between day 15 and 85 showed a balanced CD4/CD8 split, and those that grew later tilted toward CD4+.

With regard to this clonotype: The antigen remains undetermined.

TCRdb called the 5' RACE reads again in MiXCR, with one record for every CDR3 protein. The sample lists hundreds of thousands of distinct CDR3 sequences; 15% were seen once. The sequence came from a man aged 18 to 29 who had mild COVID-19 (a few samples of this study predate the infection). Cell type and time point are not known. The sequenced material came from PBMCs or a T cell subset sorted from them (not recorded which).

CDR3 DNA sequence: TGTGCCAGCAGGGAGGAAAAACTGTTTTTT. As protein: CASREEKLFF. The genes are TRBV2 and TRBJ1-4; D ambiguous. Germline CDR1 SNHLY, CDR2 FYNNEI. Trimming shortened V by 6 bases and J by 8 bases, and 4 bases separated the two germline ends. CDR3 length: 10 amino acids.